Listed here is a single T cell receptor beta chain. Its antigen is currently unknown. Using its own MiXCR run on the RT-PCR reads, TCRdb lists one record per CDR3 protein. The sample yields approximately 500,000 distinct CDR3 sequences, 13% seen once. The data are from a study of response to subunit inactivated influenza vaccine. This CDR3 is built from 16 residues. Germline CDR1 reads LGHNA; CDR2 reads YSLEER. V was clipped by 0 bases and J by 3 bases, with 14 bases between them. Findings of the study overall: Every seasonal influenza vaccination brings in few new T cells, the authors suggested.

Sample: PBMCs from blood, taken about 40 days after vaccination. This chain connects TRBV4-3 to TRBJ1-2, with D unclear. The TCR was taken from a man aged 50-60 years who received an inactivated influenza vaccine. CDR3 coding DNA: TGCGCCAGCAGCCAAGAAGTGGGCATCAGCTACTATGGCTACACCTTC. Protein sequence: CASSQEVGISYYGYTF.